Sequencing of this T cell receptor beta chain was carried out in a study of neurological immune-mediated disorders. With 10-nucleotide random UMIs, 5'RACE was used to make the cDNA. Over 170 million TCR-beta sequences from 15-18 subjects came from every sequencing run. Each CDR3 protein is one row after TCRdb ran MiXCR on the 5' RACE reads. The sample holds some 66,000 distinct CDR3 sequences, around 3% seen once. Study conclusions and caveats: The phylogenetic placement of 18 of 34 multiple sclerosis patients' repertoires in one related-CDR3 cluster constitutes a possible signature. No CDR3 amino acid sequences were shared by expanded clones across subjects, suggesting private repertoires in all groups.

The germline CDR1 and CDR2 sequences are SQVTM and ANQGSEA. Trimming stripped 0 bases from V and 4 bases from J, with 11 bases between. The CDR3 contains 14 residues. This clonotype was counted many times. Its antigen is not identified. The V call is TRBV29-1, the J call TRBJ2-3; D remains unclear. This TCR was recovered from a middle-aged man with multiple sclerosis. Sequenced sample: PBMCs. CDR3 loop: CSVEEFAGADTQYF. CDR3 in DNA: TGCAGCGTTGAAGAGTTCGCAGGAGCAGATACGCAGTATTTT.